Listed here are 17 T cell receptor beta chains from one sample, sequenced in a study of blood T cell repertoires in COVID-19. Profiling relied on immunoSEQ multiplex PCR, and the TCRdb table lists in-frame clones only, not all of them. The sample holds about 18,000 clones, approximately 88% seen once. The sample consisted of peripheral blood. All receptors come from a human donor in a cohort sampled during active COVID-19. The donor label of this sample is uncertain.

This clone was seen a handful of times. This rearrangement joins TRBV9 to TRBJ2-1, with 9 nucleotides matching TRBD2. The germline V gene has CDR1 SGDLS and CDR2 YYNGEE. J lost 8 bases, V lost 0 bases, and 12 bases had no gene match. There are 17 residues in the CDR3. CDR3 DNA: TGTGCCAGCAGCGTAGGGCCTAGCGGGATGAATGTCGATGAGCAGTTCTTC. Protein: CASSVGPSGMNVDEQFF.

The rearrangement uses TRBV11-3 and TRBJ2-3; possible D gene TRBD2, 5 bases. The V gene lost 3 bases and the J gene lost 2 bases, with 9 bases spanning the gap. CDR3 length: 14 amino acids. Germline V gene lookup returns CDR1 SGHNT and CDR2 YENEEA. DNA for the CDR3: TGTGCCAGCAGCTTGGGAGAATCCACAGATACGCAGTATTTT. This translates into CASSLGESTDTQYF.

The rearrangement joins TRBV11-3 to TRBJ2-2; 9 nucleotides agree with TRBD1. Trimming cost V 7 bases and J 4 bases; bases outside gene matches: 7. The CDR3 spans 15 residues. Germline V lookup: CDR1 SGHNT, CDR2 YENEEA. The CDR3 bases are TGTGCCAGCACCGCGGACAGGGGAGTCACCGGGGAGCTGTTTTTT. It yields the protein CASTADRGVTGELFF.

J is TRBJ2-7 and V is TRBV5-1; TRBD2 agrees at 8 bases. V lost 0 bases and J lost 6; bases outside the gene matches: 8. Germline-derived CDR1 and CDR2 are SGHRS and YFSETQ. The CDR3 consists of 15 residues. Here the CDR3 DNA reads TGCGCCAGCAGCTTGGACAAGCGGGAGCTGGGCGAGCAGTACTTC. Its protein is CASSLDKRELGEQYF.

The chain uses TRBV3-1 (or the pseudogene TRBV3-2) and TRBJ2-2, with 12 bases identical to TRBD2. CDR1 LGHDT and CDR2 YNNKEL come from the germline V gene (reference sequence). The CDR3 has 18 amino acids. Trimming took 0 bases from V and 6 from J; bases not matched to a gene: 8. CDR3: CASSQEIRTSGNPGELFF. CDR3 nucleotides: TGTGCCAGCAGCCAAGAAATTAGGACTAGCGGGAATCCCGGGGAGCTGTTTTTT.

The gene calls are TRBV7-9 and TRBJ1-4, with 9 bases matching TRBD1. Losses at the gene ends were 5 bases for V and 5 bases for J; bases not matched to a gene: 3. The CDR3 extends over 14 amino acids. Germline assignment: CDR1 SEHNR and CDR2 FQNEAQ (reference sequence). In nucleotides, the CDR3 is TGTGCCAGCAGCATGACAGGGGGGAATGAAAAACTGTTTTTT. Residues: CASSMTGGNEKLFF.

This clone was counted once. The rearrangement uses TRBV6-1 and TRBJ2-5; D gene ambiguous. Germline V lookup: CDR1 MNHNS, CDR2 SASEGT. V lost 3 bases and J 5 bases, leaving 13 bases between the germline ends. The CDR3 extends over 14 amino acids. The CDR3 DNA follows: TGTGCCAGCAGTGATGACCCGGGTCGGGAGACCCAGTACTTC. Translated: CASSDDPGRETQYF.

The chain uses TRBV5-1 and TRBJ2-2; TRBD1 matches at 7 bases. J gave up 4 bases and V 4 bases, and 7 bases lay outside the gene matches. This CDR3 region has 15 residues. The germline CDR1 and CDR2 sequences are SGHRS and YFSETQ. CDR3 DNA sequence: TGCGCCAGCAGCGCAGGGACAGTCTCCACCGGGGAGCTGTTTTTT. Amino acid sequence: CASSAGTVSTGELFF. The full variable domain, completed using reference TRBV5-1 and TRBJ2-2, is KAGVTQTPRYLIKTRGQQVTLSCSPISGHRSVSWYQQTPGQGLQFLFEYFSETQRNKGNFPGRFSGRQFSNSRSEMNVSTLELGDSALYLCASSAGTVSTGELFFGEGSRLTVL.

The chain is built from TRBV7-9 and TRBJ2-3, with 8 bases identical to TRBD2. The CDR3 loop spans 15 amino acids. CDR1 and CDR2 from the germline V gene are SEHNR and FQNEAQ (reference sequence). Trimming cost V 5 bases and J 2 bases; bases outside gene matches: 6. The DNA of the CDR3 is TGTGCCAGCAGCCCTACTAGCGGAACCACAGATACGCAGTATTTT. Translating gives CASSPTSGTTDTQYF.

CDR3 sequence: CASSRGEYTSTDTQYF. For the CDR3, the DNA is TGTGCCAGCAGCAGAGGAGAGTACACTAGCACAGATACGCAGTATTTT. The V call is TRBV11-2, the J call TRBJ2-3; no firm D call. V shed 5 bases and J shed 0 bases, with 15 bases lying between them. Germline assignment: CDR1 SGHAT and CDR2 FQNNGV. CDR3 length: 16 amino acids.

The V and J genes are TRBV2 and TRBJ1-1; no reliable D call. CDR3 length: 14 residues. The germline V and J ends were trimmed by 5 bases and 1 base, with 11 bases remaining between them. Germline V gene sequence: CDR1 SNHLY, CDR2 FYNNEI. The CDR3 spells CASSWRTGNTEAFF. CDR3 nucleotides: TGTGCCAGCAGTTGGAGGACGGGGAACACTGAAGCTTTCTTT.

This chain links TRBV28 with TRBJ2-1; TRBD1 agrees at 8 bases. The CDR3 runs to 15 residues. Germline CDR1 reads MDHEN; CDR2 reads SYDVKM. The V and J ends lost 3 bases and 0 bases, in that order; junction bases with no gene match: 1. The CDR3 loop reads CASSFGQGSYNEQFF. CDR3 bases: TGTGCCAGCAGTTTCGGACAGGGCTCCTACAATGAGCAGTTCTTC.

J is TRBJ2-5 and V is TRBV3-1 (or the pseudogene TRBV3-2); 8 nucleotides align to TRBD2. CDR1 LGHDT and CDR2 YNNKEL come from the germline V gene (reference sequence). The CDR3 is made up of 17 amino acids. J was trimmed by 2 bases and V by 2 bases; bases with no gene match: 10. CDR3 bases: TGTGCCAGCAGCCAATTCCAGGGGACTAGACAACAAGAGACCCAGTACTTC. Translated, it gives CASSQFQGTRQQETQYF.

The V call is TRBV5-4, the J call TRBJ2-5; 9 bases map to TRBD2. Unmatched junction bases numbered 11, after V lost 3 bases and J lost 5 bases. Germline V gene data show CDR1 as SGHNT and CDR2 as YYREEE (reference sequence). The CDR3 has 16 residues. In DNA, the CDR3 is TGTGCCAGCAGCTCCGGGACTAGCCGGGTAGGGGAGACCCAGTACTTC. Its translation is CASSSGTSRVGETQYF.

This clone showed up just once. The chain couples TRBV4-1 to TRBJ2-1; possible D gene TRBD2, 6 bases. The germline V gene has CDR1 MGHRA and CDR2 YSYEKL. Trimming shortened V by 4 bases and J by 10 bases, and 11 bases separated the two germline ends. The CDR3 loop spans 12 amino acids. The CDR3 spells CASSLGRREQFF. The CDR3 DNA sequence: TGCGCCAGCAGCCTGGGGAGGCGGGAGCAGTTCTTC.

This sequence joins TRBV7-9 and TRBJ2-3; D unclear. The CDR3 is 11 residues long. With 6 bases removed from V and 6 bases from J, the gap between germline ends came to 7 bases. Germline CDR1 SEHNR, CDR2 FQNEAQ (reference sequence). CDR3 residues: CASSIADTQYF. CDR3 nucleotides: TGTGCCAGCAGTATAGCCGATACGCAGTATTTT.

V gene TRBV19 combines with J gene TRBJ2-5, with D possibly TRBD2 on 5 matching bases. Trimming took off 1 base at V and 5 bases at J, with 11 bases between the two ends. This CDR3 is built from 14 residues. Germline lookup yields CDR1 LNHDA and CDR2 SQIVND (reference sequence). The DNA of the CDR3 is TGTGCCAGTAGTATAGCGAGAGGGATCGAGACCCAGTACTTC. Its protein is CASSIARGIETQYF. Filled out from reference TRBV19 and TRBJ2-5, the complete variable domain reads DGGITQSPKYLFRKEGQNVTLSCEQNLNHDAMYWYRQDPGQGLRLIYYSQIVNDFQKGDIAEGYSVSREKKESFPLTVTSAQKNPTAFYLCASSIARGIETQYFGPGTRLLVL.